Below are 23 T cell receptor beta chains sequenced from a single sample in a study of blood T cell repertoires in COVID-19. Sequenced by immunoSEQ multiplex PCR; TCRdb stores in-frame clones only, minus some. The sample lists under 140,000 clones, 75% to 80% occurring once. Input material: peripheral blood. Receptors originate from a woman of 80 years or more with active or convalescent COVID-19.

This clone was found a few times. The chain joins TRBV7-9 to TRBJ2-4; D not certain. The ends were cut back, 5 bases at V and 6 bases at J, with 8 bases in the middle. Germline CDR1 is SEHNR and CDR2 is FQNEAQ (reference sequence). This CDR3 comprises 12 residues. As DNA, the CDR3 is TGTGCCAGCAGCCGCGACACAAACATTCAGTACTTC. Its protein is CASSRDTNIQYF.

The gene calls are TRBV21-1 and TRBJ2-3; the table's TRBD1 call for D was not verified on the DNA. TRBV21-1 is a documented pseudogene. The CDR3 has 20 residues. CDR3 amino acids: CASSHGPWWDRGRRADTQYF. CDR3 bases: TGTGCCAGCAGCCACGGCCCCTGGTGGGACAGGGGTCGCAGGGCAGATACGCAGTATTTT.

The gene calls are TRBV29-1 and TRBJ2-5, with 8 bases lining up with TRBD1. Trimming removed 6 bases from V and 5 bases from J; junction bases left unmatched: 11. This CDR3 has 14 amino acids. Germline V gene lookup returns CDR1 SQVTM and CDR2 ANQGSEA. The CDR3, as DNA: TGCAGCGTCCGAAAGACAGGGGCTGGGGAGACCCAGTACTTC. It is translated as CSVRKTGAGETQYF.

This chain joins TRBV20-1 and TRBJ2-3; a possible D gene is TRBD2 (5 bases). The CDR3 has 10 amino acids. V lost 2 bases, J lost 11 bases, and 8 bases lay in between. CDR1 is DFQATT and CDR2 is SNEGSKA in the germline V gene (reference sequence). DNA of the CDR3: TGCAGTGCTAGAATCGGGGAGCAGTATTTT. Translation gives CSARIGEQYF.

The chain recombines TRBV18 with TRBJ1-1; D call uncertain. Germline CDR1 KGHSH, CDR2 LQKENI. V was trimmed by 6 bases and J by 3 bases, leaving 11 bases between them. The CDR3 is made up of 13 amino acids. CDR3 in amino acids: CASSTLEDTEAFF. The CDR3 DNA follows: TGTGCCAGCTCGACTCTTGAGGACACTGAAGCTTTCTTT.

The rearrangement joins TRBV7-2 to TRBJ2-7, with 12 bases lining up with TRBD2. J lost 6 bases, V lost 5 bases, and 8 bases had no gene match. Germline V CDR1 and CDR2: SGHTA, FQGNSA. The CDR3 length is 15 residues. The CDR3 loop is CASSARLAGAGEQYF. The CDR3 DNA is TGTGCCAGCAGCGCCCGACTAGCGGGAGCAGGCGAGCAGTACTTC.

The chain has TRBV10-2 and TRBJ2-7; unclear D gene. The length of the CDR3 is 13 residues. CDR1 is WSHSY and CDR2 is SAAADI in the germline V gene. V was pared by 5 bases and J by 1 base, with 9 bases between. The CDR3 coding sequence is TGCGCCAGCAGTACGAGCGAGTCCTACGAGCAGTACTTC. It specifies CASSTSESYEQYF.

J is TRBJ1-1 and V is TRBV7-6, with 7 bases identical to TRBD1. Per germline, CDR1 SGHVS and CDR2 FNYEAQ. This CDR3 region has 15 residues. After removal of 5 bases from V and 5 bases from J, the junction contained 11 bases not matched to a gene. The chain's CDR3 is CASSNPDREETEAFF. In nucleotides, the CDR3 is TGTGCCAGCAGCAACCCTGACAGGGAGGAGACTGAAGCTTTCTTT.

The rearrangement joins TRBV18 to TRBJ2-7; the match to TRBD2 covers 8 bases. With 2 bases clipped from V and 5 bases from J, the junction kept 8 bases outside the gene matches. This CDR3 is 15 amino acids long. In germline, CDR1 is KGHSH, CDR2 LQKENI. The CDR3 is CASSPLAGGTHEQYF. CDR3 DNA: TGTGCCAGCTCACCATTGGCGGGAGGAACCCACGAGCAGTACTTC.

V gene TRBV18 combines with J gene TRBJ2-5; TRBD1 aligns across 9 bases. V was clipped by 6 bases and J by 4 bases; unmatched bases: 9. This CDR3 comprises 15 residues. The V gene's germline CDR1 is KGHSH and CDR2 LQKENI. Here the CDR3 DNA reads TGTGCCAGCTCTCCCGGGACAGGGCGGCTAGAGACCCAGTACTTC. It translates to CASSPGTGRLETQYF.

The V call is TRBV7-6, the J call TRBJ2-2; 12 nucleotides agree with TRBD2. CDR3 length equals 16 residues. CDR1 is SGHVS and CDR2 is FNYEAQ in the germline V gene. The trim removed 5 bases at V and 3 bases at J, leaving 4 bases unmatched. CDR3: CASSPLAGGYTGELFF. The CDR3 DNA sequence: TGTGCCAGCAGCCCCCTAGCGGGAGGGTACACCGGGGAGCTGTTTTTT.

The CDR3 sequence: CSARDRGPGYTF. The CDR3 DNA sequence: TGCAGCGCCAGGGACAGGGGGCCTGGCTACACCTTC. The chain couples TRBV29-1 to TRBJ1-2, with 12 bases matching TRBD1. The CDR3 runs to 12 residues. Germline assignment: CDR1 SQVTM and CDR2 ANQGSEA. V trimming: 7 bases; J trimming: 7 bases; junction bases outside the gene matches: 4.

The rearrangement uses TRBV9 and TRBJ2-7; 10 bases map to TRBD2. This CDR3 spans 14 amino acids. The germline V gene has CDR1 SGDLS and CDR2 YYNGEE. V lost 4 bases to trimming and J lost 7 bases; unmatched junction nucleotides: 8. The CDR3 sequence is CASSPTSGIGEQYF. For the CDR3, the DNA is TGTGCCAGCAGCCCTACTAGCGGGATCGGGGAGCAGTACTTC.

The chain joins TRBV4-1 to TRBJ2-1; D not certain. The germline V gene encodes CDR1 MGHRA and CDR2 YSYEKL. The CDR3 extends over 10 amino acids. V was cut by 3 bases and J by 11 bases, with 5 bases left in between. The CDR3 is CASSHGKQFF. The CDR3 region has the DNA TGCGCCAGCAGCCATGGCAAGCAGTTCTTC.

This sequence joins TRBV28 and TRBJ1-2, with D possibly TRBD1 on 5 matching bases. Trimming stripped 3 bases from V and 4 bases from J, with 12 bases between. Germline CDR1 reads MDHEN; CDR2 reads SYDVKM. The CDR3 is made up of 14 amino acids. For the CDR3, the DNA is TGTGCCAGCAGTTTTCCCAGGGTTAGCTATGGCTACACCTTC. It encodes CASSFPRVSYGYTF.

The genes are TRBV7-8 and TRBJ1-2, with 7 nucleotides matching TRBD1. Germline V gene data show CDR1 as SGHVS and CDR2 as FQNEAQ. Losses at the gene ends were 4 bases for V and 6 bases for J; bases not matched to a gene: 11. The CDR3 totals 15 residues. CDR3 residues: CASSSSRTGPNGYTF. CDR3 sequence (DNA): TGTGCCAGCAGCTCTTCTCGGACAGGCCCCAATGGCTACACCTTC.

The gene calls are TRBV6-2 or TRBV6-3 and TRBJ2-7, with D maybe TRBD1 (6 bases). Germline loops: CDR1 MNHEY, CDR2 SVGEGT. This CDR3 has 16 amino acids. V shed 5 bases and J shed 0 bases, with 17 bases lying between them. DNA for the CDR3: TGTGCCAGCAGTAAGCCCGGGACAACGAGCTCCTACGAGCAGTACTTC. As protein: CASSKPGTTSSYEQYF.

This rearrangement joins TRBV7-6 to TRBJ2-7, with TRBD2 matching 9 bases. The V segment lost 4 bases and the J segment 7 bases; nucleotides outside the gene matches: 5. The CDR3 totals 13 residues. The germline gives CDR1 SGHVS, CDR2 FNYEAQ. CDR3 sequence (DNA): TGTGCCAGCAGCTCGGGACTAGCTGTTGAGCAGTACTTC. The encoded protein is CASSSGLAVEQYF.

The chain combines TRBV14 with TRBJ2-1; D perhaps matches TRBD2 (6 bases). The CDR3 has 15 amino acids. In germline, CDR1 is SGHDN, CDR2 FVKESK. Deletions cut 3 bases from V and 4 bases from J, with 13 bases between. The CDR3 sequence is CASSQEAGGYNEQFF. The CDR3 nucleotides read TGTGCCAGCAGCCAGGAAGCGGGCGGATACAATGAGCAGTTCTTC.

The chain links TRBV12-3 or TRBV12-4 to TRBJ2-2; the D gene is possibly TRBD2 (6 bases). V was shortened by 5 bases and J by 7 bases, with 11 bases between the two germline ends. The CDR3 covers 13 residues. The CDR3 region has the DNA TGTGCCAGCAGTACGGGGGATGTCGGGGAGCTGTTTTTT. Encoded protein: CASSTGDVGELFF.

This clone came up many times. In DNA form, the CDR3 reads TGTGCCAGCAGCGCGGGACAGGGCTATGGCTACACCTTC. As protein: CASSAGQGYGYTF. The chain is built from TRBV7-2 and TRBJ1-2; the match to TRBD1 covers 9 bases. V lost 5 bases, J lost 4 bases, and 2 bases stayed unmatched. Looked up from germline, CDR1 is SGHTA and CDR2 is FQGNSA. The CDR3 covers 13 residues. The full variable domain, its missing parts supplied by reference TRBV7-2 and TRBJ1-2, is GAGVSQSPSNKVTEKGKDVELRCDPISGHTALYWYRQSLGQGLEFLIYFQGNSAPDKSGLPSDRFSAERTGGSVSTLTIQRTQQEDSAVYLCASSAGQGYGYTFGSGTRLTVV.

The chain is built from TRBV5-1 and TRBJ2-1, with 7 positions matching TRBD1. CDR1 and CDR2 (germline): SGHRS, YFSETQ. J gave up 2 bases and V 4 bases, and 12 bases lay outside the gene matches. CDR3 length equals 17 residues. The CDR3 protein is CASSPNLGTVTYNEQFF. For the CDR3, the DNA is TGCGCCAGCAGCCCAAATCTAGGGACAGTGACCTACAATGAGCAGTTCTTC.

The chain couples TRBV4-2 to TRBJ1-5, with 9 bases that match TRBD1. V shed 4 bases and J 5 bases; nucleotides not matched to a gene: 6. The CDR3 runs to 15 residues. Germline-derived CDR1 and CDR2 are LGHNA and YNFKEQ. CDR3 coding DNA: TGTGCCAGCAGCCGGTCGGGGGACAGGGATCAGCCCCAGCATTTT. Protein sequence: CASSRSGDRDQPQHF.